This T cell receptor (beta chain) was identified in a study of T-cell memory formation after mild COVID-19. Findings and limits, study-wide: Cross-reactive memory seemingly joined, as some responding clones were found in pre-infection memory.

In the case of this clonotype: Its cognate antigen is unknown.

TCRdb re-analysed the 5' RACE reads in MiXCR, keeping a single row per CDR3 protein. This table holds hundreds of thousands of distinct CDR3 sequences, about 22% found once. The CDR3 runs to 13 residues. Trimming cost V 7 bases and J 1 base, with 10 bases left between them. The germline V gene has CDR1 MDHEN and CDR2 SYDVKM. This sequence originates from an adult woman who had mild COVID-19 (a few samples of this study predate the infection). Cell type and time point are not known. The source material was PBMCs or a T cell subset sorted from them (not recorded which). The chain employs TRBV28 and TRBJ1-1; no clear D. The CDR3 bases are TGTGCCAGCATCCCAGTGCCGAACACTGAAGCTTTCTTT. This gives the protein CASIPVPNTEAFF.